The following is a T cell receptor (beta chain) sequence with its context. The record originates from a study of blood T cell repertoires in COVID-19. The wider study: Samples came from the United States, Italy and Spain, spanning acute and convalescent COVID-19.

Per the authors' pipeline: Quantification of nucleated cells was approximated via reference gene primer amplification. Some clones are missing from TCRdb's copy, which holds only in-frame ones; the method was immunoSEQ multiplex PCR. V and J calls plus clone size are reproduced from that table; the DNA served to infer D and trimming. The sample has 150,000 to 200,000 clones; 86% are singletons. The CDR3 is 15 amino acids. Trimming at V came to 0 bases and at J to 3 bases, leaving 1 base not matched to a gene. Germline CDR1 SGDLS, CDR2 YYNGEE. The rearrangement uses TRBV9 and TRBJ2-1; 9 bases are a match to TRBD2. This sequence originates from a man aged 50 to 59 with active or convalescent COVID-19. Sequencing was done on a sample of peripheral blood. CDR3 in amino acids: CASSVGRGGYNEQFF. The CDR3 region has the DNA TGTGCCAGCAGCGTAGGGCGGGGGGGCTACAATGAGCAGTTCTTC.